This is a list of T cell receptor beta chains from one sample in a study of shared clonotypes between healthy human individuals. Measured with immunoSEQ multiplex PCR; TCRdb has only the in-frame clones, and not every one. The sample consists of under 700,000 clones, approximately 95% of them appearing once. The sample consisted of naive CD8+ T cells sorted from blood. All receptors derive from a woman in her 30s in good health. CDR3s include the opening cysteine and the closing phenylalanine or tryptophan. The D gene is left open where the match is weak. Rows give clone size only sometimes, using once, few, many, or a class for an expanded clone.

CDR3 protein: CASSPSKGPYGYTF
CDR3 DNA: TGTGCCAGCAGCCCATCGAAGGGCCCCTATGGCTACACCTTC
D gene: .
V gene: TRBV14
clone size: .
J gene: TRBJ1-2

CDR3 protein: CASSEVAGELFF
CDR3 DNA: TGTGCCAGCAGTGAAGTGGCCGGGGAGCTGTTTTTT
D gene: .
V gene: TRBV2
clone size: .
J gene: TRBJ2-2

CDR3 protein: CASSGMRQGENYGYTF
CDR3 DNA: TGTGCCAGCAGCGGGATGAGACAGGGGGAAAACTATGGCTACACCTTC
D gene: TRBD1
V gene: TRBV9
clone size: .
J gene: TRBJ1-2

CDR3 protein: CATSGGIQYF
CDR3 DNA: TGTGCCACTTCGGGGGGGATTCAGTACTTC
D gene: TRBD2
V gene: TRBV19
clone size: .
J gene: TRBJ2-4

CDR3 protein: CASSDGTSGRAVEQFF
CDR3 DNA: TGTGCCAGCAGTGACGGGACTAGCGGGAGGGCGGTTGAGCAGTTCTTC
D gene: TRBD2
V gene: TRBV7-9
clone size: .
J gene: TRBJ2-1

CDR3 protein: CASSWGSAENQPQHF
CDR3 DNA: TGTGCCAGCAGCTGGGGATCAGCCGAAAATCAGCCCCAGCATTTT
D gene: .
V gene: TRBV5-5
clone size: .
J gene: TRBJ1-5

CDR3 protein: CASRPTVLAKNIQYF
CDR3 DNA: TGTGCCAGCAGACCCACAGTTCTAGCCAAAAACATTCAGTACTTC
D gene: .
V gene: TRBV6-6
clone size: .
J gene: TRBJ2-4

CDR3 protein: CASSIAVDPAHEQYF
CDR3 DNA: TGTGCCAGTAGTATAGCGGTCGATCCGGCCCACGAGCAGTACTTC
D gene: .
V gene: TRBV19
clone size: .
J gene: TRBJ2-7

CDR3 protein: CASGGSIYEQYF
CDR3 DNA: TGTGCCAGTGGGGGTTCCATTTACGAGCAGTACTTC
D gene: .
V gene: TRBV27
clone size: .
J gene: TRBJ2-7

CDR3 protein: CASSWEYEQYF
CDR3 DNA: TGTGCCAGCAGTTGGGAATACGAGCAGTACTTC
D gene: .
V gene: TRBV28
clone size: .
J gene: TRBJ2-7

CDR3 protein: CASSMTDLAKNIQYF
CDR3 DNA: TGTGCCAGCAGCATGACAGATTTAGCCAAAAACATTCAGTACTTC
D gene: .
V gene: TRBV11-2
clone size: .
J gene: TRBJ2-4

CDR3 protein: CASSLEQTQYF
CDR3 DNA: TGTGCCAGCAGTCTAGAACAGACCCAGTACTTC
D gene: .
V gene: TRBV28
clone size: .
J gene: TRBJ2-5

CDR3 protein: CASSRTALTKNIQYF
CDR3 DNA: TGCGCCAGCAGCCGGACCGCGCTTACCAAAAACATTCAGTACTTC
D gene: .
V gene: TRBV4-1
clone size: .
J gene: TRBJ2-4

CDR3 protein: CASSDPADTGELFF
CDR3 DNA: TGTGCCAGCAGCGACCCGGCGGACACCGGGGAGCTGTTTTTT
D gene: .
V gene: TRBV7-9
clone size: once
J gene: TRBJ2-2

CDR3 protein: CATRLAGYNEQFF
CDR3 DNA: TGTGCCACGAGACTAGCGGGATACAATGAGCAGTTCTTC
D gene: TRBD2
V gene: TRBV15
clone size: .
J gene: TRBJ2-1

CDR3 protein: CASSGDVGGYTF
CDR3 DNA: TGTGCCAGCAGCGGGGACGTCGGTGGCTACACCTTC
D gene: .
V gene: TRBV9
clone size: .
J gene: TRBJ1-2

CDR3 protein: CASSGGTGEGLWETQYF
CDR3 DNA: TGTGCCAGCAGCGGCGGGACAGGGGAAGGGTTGTGGGAGACCCAGTACTTC
D gene: TRBD1
V gene: TRBV2
clone size: once
J gene: TRBJ2-5

CDR3 protein: CASSAGGDEQYF
CDR3 DNA: TGTGCCAGCAGTGCGGGAGGGGACGAGCAGTACTTC
D gene: TRBD2
V gene: TRBV9
clone size: .
J gene: TRBJ2-7

CDR3 protein: CASSEASGGLGTDTQYF
CDR3 DNA: TGTGCCAGCAGTGAAGCTTCAGGGGGTTTAGGTACAGATACGCAGTATTTT
D gene: TRBD1
V gene: TRBV6-1
clone size: .
J gene: TRBJ2-3

CDR3 protein: CASSLGLFNEQFF
CDR3 DNA: TGCGCCAGCAGCCTAGGACTCTTCAATGAGCAGTTCTTC
D gene: .
V gene: TRBV4-1
clone size: .
J gene: TRBJ2-1

CDR3 protein: CAWSVLNTASAFF
CDR3 DNA: TGTGCCTGGAGTGTATTAAATACTGCTTCGGCTTTCTTT
D gene: .
V gene: TRBV30
clone size: .
J gene: TRBJ1-1

CDR3 protein: CSARLVNEQFF
CDR3 DNA: TGCAGTGCTCGACTAGTGAATGAGCAGTTCTTC
D gene: .
V gene: TRBV20-1
clone size: .
J gene: TRBJ2-1

CDR3 protein: CATSWGGNQPQHF
CDR3 DNA: TGTGCCACCTCCTGGGGAGGCAATCAGCCCCAGCATTTT
D gene: .
V gene: TRBV19
clone size: .
J gene: TRBJ1-5

CDR3 protein: CASSSLAGGTYEQYF
CDR3 DNA: TGTGCCAGCAGTTCCTTAGCGGGAGGGACCTACGAGCAGTACTTC
D gene: TRBD2
V gene: TRBV28
clone size: .
J gene: TRBJ2-7

CDR3 protein: CASSKTGLNEKLFF
CDR3 DNA: TGTGCCAGCAGCAAGACAGGGCTTAATGAAAAACTGTTTTTT
D gene: TRBD1
V gene: TRBV9
clone size: .
J gene: TRBJ1-4

CDR3 protein: CASSYSRTGTDTQYF
CDR3 DNA: TGTGCCAGCAGTTACTCGAGGACGGGCACAGATACGCAGTATTTT
D gene: .
V gene: TRBV6-5
clone size: .
J gene: TRBJ2-3

CDR3 protein: CASSVGQGSYEQYF
CDR3 DNA: TGTGCCAGCAGTGTGGGACAGGGTTCCTACGAGCAGTACTTC
D gene: TRBD1
V gene: TRBV25-1
clone size: .
J gene: TRBJ2-7

CDR3 protein: CASRTGGTNEKLFF
CDR3 DNA: TGTGCCAGCAGAACGGGGGGTACTAATGAAAAACTGTTTTTT
D gene: .
V gene: TRBV27
clone size: once
J gene: TRBJ1-4

CDR3 protein: CASSATSGRAADTQYF
CDR3 DNA: TGTGCCAGCAGCGCCACTAGCGGGAGGGCTGCAGATACGCAGTATTTT
D gene: TRBD2
V gene: TRBV5-6
clone size: .
J gene: TRBJ2-3

CDR3 protein: CASSLPGLAGVEETQYF
CDR3 DNA: TGTGCCAGCAGTTTACCGGGACTAGCGGGAGTGGAGGAGACCCAGTACTTC
D gene: TRBD2
V gene: TRBV28
clone size: .
J gene: TRBJ2-5

CDR3 protein: CASSPPLALLAGGIDTQYF
CDR3 DNA: TGTGCCAGCAGCCCCCCCCTTGCCCTTTTAGCGGGAGGCATCGATACGCAGTATTTT
D gene: TRBD2
V gene: TRBV11-2
clone size: .
J gene: TRBJ2-3

CDR3 protein: CASSLDPPREQYF
CDR3 DNA: TGTGCCAGCAGCTTGGATCCCCCGCGGGAGCAGTACTTC
D gene: .
V gene: TRBV5-5
clone size: .
J gene: TRBJ2-7

CDR3 protein: CASSSDPGRLYEQYF
CDR3 DNA: TGTGCCAGCAGCTCGGACCCCGGGAGGTTATACGAGCAGTACTTC
D gene: TRBD2
V gene: TRBV7-9
clone size: .
J gene: TRBJ2-7

CDR3 protein: CASSLGQGNNSPLHF
CDR3 DNA: TGTGCCAGCAGCCTAGGACAGGGTAATAATTCACCCCTCCACTTT
D gene: TRBD1
V gene: TRBV11-2
clone size: .
J gene: TRBJ1-6

CDR3 protein: CASSVGGSPYNEQFF
CDR3 DNA: TGTGCCAGCAGTGTGGGCGGGAGCCCCTACAATGAGCAGTTCTTC
D gene: TRBD2
V gene: TRBV2
clone size: .
J gene: TRBJ2-1

CDR3 protein: CASSLGTEAFF
CDR3 DNA: TGTGCCAGCAGCTTGGGGACTGAAGCTTTCTTT
D gene: .
V gene: TRBV27
clone size: .
J gene: TRBJ1-1

CDR3 protein: CASSIDGEDTQYF
CDR3 DNA: TGTGCCAGTAGTATAGATGGAGAAGATACGCAGTATTTT
D gene: .
V gene: TRBV19
clone size: .
J gene: TRBJ2-3

CDR3 protein: CASSQYDRDAGELFF
CDR3 DNA: TGTGCCAGCAGCCAATACGACAGGGACGCCGGGGAGCTGTTTTTT
D gene: TRBD1
V gene: TRBV13
clone size: .
J gene: TRBJ2-2

CDR3 protein: CAWSVLGGTDTQYF
CDR3 DNA: TGTGCCTGGAGTGTACTAGGGGGGACAGATACGCAGTATTTT
D gene: .
V gene: TRBV30
clone size: .
J gene: TRBJ2-3

CDR3 protein: CASSVDREGNEQFF
CDR3 DNA: TGTGCCAGCAGCGTCGATCGGGAAGGCAATGAGCAGTTCTTC
D gene: .
V gene: TRBV9
clone size: .
J gene: TRBJ2-1

CDR3 protein: CASSQDTVPTPPQHF
CDR3 DNA: TGTGCCAGCAGCCAAGATACCGTGCCTACTCCTCCCCAGCATTTT
D gene: .
V gene: TRBV14
clone size: .
J gene: TRBJ1-5

CDR3 protein: CASSTGRTEAFF
CDR3 DNA: TGTGCCAGCAGCACAGGGCGCACTGAAGCTTTCTTT
D gene: .
V gene: TRBV7-9
clone size: .
J gene: TRBJ1-1

CDR3 protein: CASSSTSGSGEQFF
CDR3 DNA: TGTGCCAGCAGTAGCACTAGCGGGTCTGGTGAGCAGTTCTTC
D gene: TRBD2
V gene: TRBV7-6
clone size: .
J gene: TRBJ2-1

CDR3 protein: CASSFPTPYRDIQYF
CDR3 DNA: TGTGCCAGCAGCTTTCCGACACCCTACAGGGACATTCAGTACTTC
D gene: .
V gene: TRBV7-3
clone size: once
J gene: TRBJ2-4

CDR3 protein: CASSDRGSYNEQFF
CDR3 DNA: TGTGCCAGCAGTGACAGGGGCTCCTACAATGAGCAGTTCTTC
D gene: TRBD1
V gene: TRBV27
clone size: .
J gene: TRBJ2-1

CDR3 protein: CASSFSGTNYGYTF
CDR3 DNA: TGTGCCAGCAGCTTTTCCGGGACAAACTATGGCTACACCTTC
D gene: .
V gene: TRBV5-4
clone size: .
J gene: TRBJ1-2

CDR3 protein: CASSLAGTGVEKLFF
CDR3 DNA: TGTGCCAGCAGCCTCGCTGGGACAGGGGTAGAAAAACTGTTTTTT
D gene: TRBD1
V gene: TRBV9
clone size: .
J gene: TRBJ1-4

CDR3 protein: CASSNSLGTGGGYQPQHF
CDR3 DNA: TGTGCCAGTAGTAACTCCCTAGGGACAGGGGGCGGGTATCAGCCCCAGCATTTT
D gene: TRBD1
V gene: TRBV19
clone size: .
J gene: TRBJ1-5

CDR3 protein: CASSYSSYEQYF
CDR3 DNA: TGTGCCAGCAGTTACTCGAGTTACGAGCAGTACTTC
D gene: .
V gene: TRBV6-6
clone size: .
J gene: TRBJ2-7

CDR3 protein: CATEDTGFYNSPLHF
CDR3 DNA: TGTGCCACCGAGGATACAGGATTCTATAATTCACCCCTCCACTTT
D gene: .
V gene: TRBV15
clone size: .
J gene: TRBJ1-6

CDR3 protein: CASSPPGLAGETQYF
CDR3 DNA: TGTGCCAGCAGTCCACCCGGACTAGCGGGAGAGACCCAGTACTTC
D gene: TRBD2
V gene: TRBV27
clone size: .
J gene: TRBJ2-5

CDR3 protein: CASSHYVADEQFF
CDR3 DNA: TGTGCCAGCAGCCACTACGTAGCTGATGAGCAGTTCTTC
D gene: .
V gene: TRBV14
clone size: .
J gene: TRBJ2-1

CDR3 protein: CSVEGLGEQYF
CDR3 DNA: TGCAGCGTTGAGGGGCTGGGGGAGCAGTACTTC
D gene: .
V gene: TRBV29-1
clone size: .
J gene: TRBJ2-5

CDR3 protein: CASSLYGGRRTNNEQFF
CDR3 DNA: TGTGCCAGCAGTTTATACGGGGGTCGGAGGACAAACAATGAGCAGTTCTTC
D gene: .
V gene: TRBV28
clone size: .
J gene: TRBJ2-1

CDR3 protein: CASSTHPGTSGIRMVEQFF
CDR3 DNA: TGTGCCAGCAGCACCCACCCCGGGACTAGCGGGATAAGAATGGTTGAGCAGTTCTTC
D gene: TRBD2
V gene: TRBV4-2
clone size: .
J gene: TRBJ2-1

CDR3 protein: CASTYYSPTGKVFYGYTF
CDR3 DNA: TGTGCCAGCACCTACTACAGTCCGACAGGGAAAGTTTTCTATGGCTACACCTTC
D gene: TRBD1
V gene: TRBV5-6
clone size: .
J gene: TRBJ1-2

CDR3 protein: CASSYGLGVSYEQYF
CDR3 DNA: TGTGCCAGCAGTTACGGACTAGGTGTATCCTACGAGCAGTACTTC
D gene: TRBD2
V gene: TRBV27
clone size: .
J gene: TRBJ2-7

CDR3 protein: CASSQAGGGATYEQYF
CDR3 DNA: TGCGCCAGCAGCCAAGCAGGGGGCGGGGCCACCTACGAGCAGTACTTC
D gene: TRBD1
V gene: TRBV4-1
clone size: .
J gene: TRBJ2-7

CDR3 protein: CAIQGVSRYGYTF
CDR3 DNA: TGTGCCATACAGGGCGTCAGTCGCTATGGCTACACCTTC
D gene: .
V gene: TRBV28
clone size: .
J gene: TRBJ1-2